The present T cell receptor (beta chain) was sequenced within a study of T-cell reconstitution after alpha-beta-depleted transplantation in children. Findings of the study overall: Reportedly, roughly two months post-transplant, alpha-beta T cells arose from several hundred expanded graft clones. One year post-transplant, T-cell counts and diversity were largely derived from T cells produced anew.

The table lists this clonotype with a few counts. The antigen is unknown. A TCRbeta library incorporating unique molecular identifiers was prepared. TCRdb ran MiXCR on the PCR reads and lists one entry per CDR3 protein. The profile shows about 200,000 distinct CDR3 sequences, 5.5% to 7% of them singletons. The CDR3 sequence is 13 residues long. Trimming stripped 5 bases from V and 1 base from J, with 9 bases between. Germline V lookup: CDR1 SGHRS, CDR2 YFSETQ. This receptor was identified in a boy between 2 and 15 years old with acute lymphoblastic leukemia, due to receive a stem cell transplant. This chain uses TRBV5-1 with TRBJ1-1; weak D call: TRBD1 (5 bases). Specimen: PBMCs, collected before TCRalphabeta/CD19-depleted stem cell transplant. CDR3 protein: CASRRTPNTEAFF. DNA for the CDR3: TGCGCCAGCAGGAGGACACCGAACACTGAAGCTTTCTTT.